This section outlines one TCR beta chain sequence together with its context. This clonotype was detected only a few times. Its antigen is unknown. Per-base quality was not reported, and no clone a single base away is much larger than it. These data are taken from a study of CD8+CD57+ T cells in acquired aplastic anemia (dated by TCRdb to between 2017 and 2018). Some background on the complete study: DNA extracted from sorted CD4+ and CD8+ cells had a mean of approximately 3 ug, with a range of roughly 0.17 to 30 ug. A CD8+CD57+ expansion meant a frequency higher than the mean frequency seen in healthy subjects. The full study reports these points: Approximately 31 CD8+ CDR3 sequences were found in both patients and controls but appeared to be highly expressed in patients and within the immunodominant clones of the patients. Between patients and healthy controls, no significant difference in CD8+ Simpson's diversity was found (P=0.060).

Profiling of TCR beta VDJ combinations and CDR3 sequences used genomic DNA as the template. An Illumina HiSeq 2000 was used for TCR repertoire sequencing. Per the source publication's procedure: TRBV/TRBJ rearrangement plots, CDR3 size and DJ length profiles, and Simpson's diversity index were used to assess repertoires. The most abundant DNA sequence in the deep sequencing data was taken as the immunodominant clone. CDR3 amino acid sequences were checked for sharing between subjects and were compared against published repertoires and the VDJdb database. TCRdb passed the public sequencing reads through fastp at Q25 and MiXCR, retaining productive beta sequences. One record per CDR3 amino acid sequence lists the most common genes and DNA. Here the V and J calls rest on TCRdb's processing, not on the authors' analysis. This sample gives fewer than 250,000 distinct CDR3 sequences in total; around 43% of them show up just once. The biggest ten clones account for less than 9% of the sample.

The patients picked for sequencing were ones in whom flow cytometry had shown an expansion of CD8+CD57+ cells. Every patient had a diagnosis of severe acquired aplastic anemia based on International Study of Aplastic Anemia and Agranulocytosis and Camitta criteria. No therapy had been received by the patients at the time of blood sampling. The study deep-sequenced TCR repertoires of sorted CD4+ and CD8+ blood T cells from severe aplastic anemia patients and healthy subjects. Patients were enrolled under clinicaltrials.gov protocols 00001620, 01623167, 00001397, 00071045, 00081523 and 00961064 in the USA. Ficoll-Paque density gradient centrifugation was used to isolate peripheral blood mononuclear cells. Before DNA extraction, CD4+ and CD8+ T cells were sorted by FACS or by magnetic beads. V is clipped by 5 bases and J by 4 bases, and the sequence between their germline boundaries is 15 bases long. The CDR3 starts with the cysteine, ends with the phenylalanine, and has 16 residues. Only the CDR3 DNA is retained, 48 bases long and in frame from the first base. CDR1 and CDR2 are read off the germline V gene as SGHTA and FQGTGA.

The sample taken for sequencing was sorted CD4+, CD8+, or CD8+CD57+ T cells (not recorded which) from PBMCs. The clonotype originates from a human donor with aplastic anemia. This chain joins TRBV7-3 to TRBJ2-6; the best D guess is TRBD1, with 5 bases matching. The DNA reads as follows: TGTGCCAGCAGCCATCTAGGGGCGGCGGGGGCCAACGTCCTGACTTTC. This codes for CASSHLGAAGANVLTF.